The entry below describes one TCR beta chain. Its antigen is still unknown. These data are taken from a study of T cell responses to AZD1222 COVID-19 vaccine. Study-level points and caveats: Reports indicate that nearly half of spike-specific TCRs are directed at unmutated variant regions. Donors in the cohort were predominantly white British and more often female, and clonal diversity was possibly underestimated.

Germline assignment: CDR1 LNHDA and CDR2 SQIVND (reference sequence). This CDR3 has 15 residues. Deletions cut 5 bases from V and 2 bases from J, with 13 bases between. Produced via immunoSEQ multiplex PCR; TCRdb's table is partial and in-frame only. The repertoire holds around 210,000 clones, with roughly 94% as singletons. This receptor was identified in an adult who received the MenACWY meningococcal vaccine as a control. This sample comprised peripheral blood, obtained 28 days after the second dose of the MenACWY control vaccine. The chain uses TRBV19 and TRBJ1-5; tentatively, D is TRBD1 (5 bases). CDR3 sequence (DNA): TGTGCCAGTAGTGTCCCCCGGGGGGGCAATCAGCCCCAGCATTTT. This translates into CASSVPRGGNQPQHF.